The clone carrying this TCR beta chain was observed a handful of times. This record comes from a study of blood T cell repertoires in COVID-19. The wider study: T cells, B-cell-depleted T cells, or PBMCs supplied cDNA or gDNA.

Germline V gives CDR1 SGHDT, CDR2 YYEEEE. The CDR3 spans 14 residues. J was trimmed by 7 bases and V by 1 base; bases with no gene match: 3. Measured with immunoSEQ multiplex PCR; TCRdb has only the in-frame clones, and not every one. The sample contains about 120,000 clones, 78% of which appear only once. The chain uses TRBV5-6 and TRBJ2-2; 8 bases agree with TRBD2. The sample consisted of peripheral blood. The clonotype comes from a man aged 65 to 79 with acute or convalescent COVID-19. The DNA for the CDR3 is TGTGCCAGCAGCTTGCGGACTAGCATCGGGGAGCTGTTTTTT. It encodes CASSLRTSIGELFF.